This T cell receptor beta chain comes out of a study of vaccination and CD4 T cells after COVID-19. Remarks on this clonotype: Its specificity is not known.

Germline assignment: CDR1 DFQATT and CDR2 SNEGSKA (reference sequence). The ends were cut back, 6 bases at V and 3 bases at J, with 8 bases in the middle. The length of the CDR3 is 12 residues. Treatment specified: approximately 9-day PBMC culture with coronavirus spike peptide pools or control peptides (ViraFEST assay). At the Johns Hopkins FTIC core, DNA taken from cultured CD4+ T cells was sequenced by way of the Oncomine TCR Beta short-read assay. TCRdb re-called the PCR reads with MiXCR, one entry per CDR3 protein. In the table there are about 13,000 distinct CDR3 sequences, around 30% of which are singletons.

This TCR was recovered from a human donor who received a COVID-19 vaccine. The chain recombines TRBV20-1 with TRBJ2-2; D gene uncertain. The sample consisted of CD4+ T cells from blood, cultured in vitro, taken before SARS-CoV-2 vaccination. The CDR3 region has the DNA TGCAGTGCCCTTGCCTACACCGGGGAGCTGTTTTTT. Amino acids: CSALAYTGELFF.